This is a list of T cell receptor beta chains from one sample in a study of STAT5B mutations in CD4+ large granular lymphocyte leukemia. This table comes from immunoSEQ multiplex PCR, and its TCRdb copy is limited to in-frame clones, with some not included. The sample consists of 15,000 to 20,000 clones, approximately 88% of them appearing once. Specimen: CD4+ T cells from blood buffy coats. The receptors were gathered from a human donor in good health. Both conserved end residues are part of each CDR3. The D gene is left open where the match is weak. Clone size appears in some rows only: once, few, many, or a class for an expanded clone.

>.|TRBV15|TRBJ2-1|.
TGTGCCACCAGCAGAGAGGGGGGGGCCCCTTGGGAGCAGTTCTTC
CATSREGGAPWEQFF
>.|TRBV15|TRBJ2-5|.
TGTGCCACCAGCACTAGGACCCTGACCCAGTACTTC
CATSTRTLTQYF
>.|TRBV30|TRBJ1-1|few
TGTGCCTGGAGTCCCACGAGGGAGGCTTTCTTT
CAWSPTREAFF
>TRBD1|TRBV29-1|TRBJ1-1|.
TGCAGCGTACAGGGGGCGCTGGGAACTGAAGCTTTCTTT
CSVQGALGTEAFF
>.|TRBV7-2|TRBJ2-7|.
TGTGCCAGCAGCTTGGTCGTGCCGTCGGGGCAGTACTTC
CASSLVVPSGQYF
>.|TRBV7-2|TRBJ1-5|.
TGTGCCAGCAGCTCGGGGGGCTTAGGCAATCAGCCCCAGCATTTT
CASSSGGLGNQPQHF
>TRBD2|TRBV5-4|TRBJ2-3|.
TGTGCCAGCAGCCCCTCGCGGGGGAGCGGTATGGGCACAGATACGCAGTATTTT
CASSPSRGSGMGTDTQYF
>.|TRBV30|TRBJ2-7|once
TGTGCCTGCAACCGGGACGGCAGTTTCTACGAGCAGTACTTC
CACNRDGSFYEQYF
>TRBD1|TRBV6-4|TRBJ1-2|.
TGTGCCAGCAGCCGGACAGGGGGCCCTCATGGCTACACCTTC
CASSRTGGPHGYTF
>.|TRBV5-5|TRBJ1-4|.
TGTGCCAGCAGCTTTCGTTCAACTAATGAAAAACTGTTTTTT
CASSFRSTNEKLFF
>TRBD1|TRBV2|TRBJ1-1|once
TGTGCCAGCAGACGCGGACAGGGGGCACACACTGAAGCTTTCTTT
CASRRGQGAHTEAFF
>.|TRBV2|TRBJ1-1|.
TGTGCCAGCATAATAGGACAGTCGAACACTGAAGCTTTCTTT
CASIIGQSNTEAFF
>TRBD1|TRBV6-5|TRBJ1-2|.
TGTGCCAGCACATCGACAGGGGGTGGCTACACCTTC
CASTSTGGGYTF
>.|TRBV9|TRBJ2-5|.
TGTGCCAGCAGCCCTTTTGGCGGGTTGTACCAAGAGACCCAGTACTTC
CASSPFGGLYQETQYF
>.|TRBV29-1|TRBJ2-3|.
TGCAGCGTTTCCCCGGGCCCACTCACAGATACGCAGTATTTT
CSVSPGPLTDTQYF
>TRBD1|TRBV30|TRBJ2-2|.
TGTGCCTGGTCCCGGGACAGGGGCACCGGGGAGCTGTTTTTT
CAWSRDRGTGELFF
>TRBD1|TRBV6-1|TRBJ1-1|medium-sized
TGTGCCAGCAGTGAAGCTTTAGGGACAGGGGGAACTGAAGCTTTCTTT
CASSEALGTGGTEAFF
>TRBD1|TRBV14|TRBJ1-2|.
TGTGCCAGCTCCGGGGACAGGGGGCAACCTAAACCTGGCTACACCTTC
CASSGDRGQPKPGYTF
>TRBD1|TRBV25-1|TRBJ1-1|.
TGTGCCAGCAGTGCGCCAAGGGGGCTTCACAGTGAAGCTTTCTTT
CASSAPRGLHSEAFF